The 31 T cell receptor beta chains below all came from one sample that was sequenced in a study of blood T cells in healthy people across ages. Through a sample-barcoded 5' primer and a J-beta primer mix, a second PCR was run for roughly 6 to 11 cycles. TCRdb re-analysed the 5' RACE reads in MiXCR, keeping a single row per CDR3 protein. The sample includes approximately 790,000 distinct CDR3 sequences, less than 80% of them seen just once. The sample was blood. Receptors originate from a young man in good health.

The rearrangement uses TRBV10-3 and TRBJ2-7; no clear D. This CDR3 region has 11 residues. V lost 7 bases, J lost 0 bases, and 4 bases lay in between. Looked up from germline, CDR1 is ENHRY and CDR2 is SYGVKD. This CDR3 is CAIMGSYEQYF. The CDR3 coding sequence is TGTGCCATCATGGGCTCCTACGAGCAGTACTTC.

The rearrangement uses TRBV7-3 and TRBJ2-1; 12 bases are a match to TRBD2. CDR1 is SGHTA and CDR2 is FQGTGA in the germline V gene. This CDR3 has 17 residues. V lost 2 bases and J lost 4; bases outside the gene matches: 6. The CDR3 DNA reads as TGTGCCAGCAGCTTAGAGGGAACTAGCGGGGGGTACAATGAGCAGTTCTTC. Its translation is CASSLEGTSGGYNEQFF.

The gene calls are TRBV3-1 and TRBJ2-1; TRBD1 or TRBD2 may be the D gene (6 bases each). The CDR3 is 15 amino acids. In germline, CDR1 is LGHDT, CDR2 YNNKEL (reference sequence). Trimming shortened V by 0 bases and J by 6 bases, and 12 bases separated the two germline ends. For the CDR3, the DNA is TGTGCCAGCAGCCAAGATAATACGGGGGCCAATGAGCAGTTCTTC. Protein product: CASSQDNTGANEQFF.

This clonotype occurred a few times. DNA for the CDR3: TGCAGTGCCATCGGAGGGACAGGGACCTACGAGCAGTACTTC. Protein: CSAIGGTGTYEQYF. The chain has TRBV20-1 and TRBJ2-7, with 9 bases fitting TRBD1. Trimming at V came to 6 bases and at J to 2 bases, leaving 8 bases not matched to a gene. This CDR3 has 14 amino acids. The germline V gene has CDR1 DFQATT and CDR2 SNEGSKA (reference sequence).

The table lists this clonotype with a few counts. The chain carries TRBV7-9 and TRBJ1-2, with 8 bases matching TRBD1. The CDR3 consists of 14 residues. The germline gives CDR1 SEHNR, CDR2 FQNEAQ (reference sequence). J was trimmed by 4 bases and V by 1 base; bases with no gene match: 2. In DNA form, the CDR3 reads TGTGCCAGCAGCTTAGGGACAGGGCCCTATGGCTACACCTTC. The encoded protein is CASSLGTGPYGYTF.

This clonotype was observed a single time. The chain carries TRBV7-2 and TRBJ2-4; D might be TRBD2 (7 bases). Judging by the DNA end, TRBJ2-7 fits better; the J call may be wrong. Germline V gene sequence: CDR1 SGHTA, CDR2 FQGNSA. There are 15 residues in the CDR3. CDR3 region: CASSPRGGSAYEQYF. CDR3 DNA sequence: TGTGCCAGCAGCCCCAGGGGCGGGAGCGCCTACGAGCAGTACTTC.

This sequence joins TRBV4-3 and TRBJ1-5, with a tentative D call TRBD1 (5 bases). Per germline, CDR1 LGHNA and CDR2 YSLEER. Trimming took off 4 bases at V and 2 bases at J, with 12 bases between the two ends. This CDR3 has 15 residues. CDR3 nucleotide sequence: TGCGCCAGCAGCCTCGATCGCAGGGGCAATCAGCCCCAGCATTTT. Residues: CASSLDRRGNQPQHF.

This clonotype was seen a few times. This rearrangement joins TRBV7-2 to TRBJ2-3; D uncertain. The CDR3 runs 16 residues. CDR1 and CDR2 (germline): SGHTA, FQGNSA. The V end was cut by 4 bases, the J end by 0 bases, with 14 bases between. The CDR3 protein is CASSSQRITSTDTQYF. The CDR3 coding sequence is TGTGCCAGCAGCTCGCAGAGGATTACTAGCACAGATACGCAGTATTTT.

The chain employs TRBV30 and TRBJ2-5; TRBD1 aligns across 8 bases. CDR1 GTSNPN and CDR2 SVGIG come from the germline V gene (reference sequence). With 8 bases clipped from V and 5 bases from J, the junction kept 7 bases outside the gene matches. This CDR3 has 12 amino acids. The CDR3 bases are TGTGCCCGACGGGACAGGTGGGAGACCCAGTACTTC. Translated: CARRDRWETQYF.

The rearrangement links TRBV11-2 to TRBJ2-3; D might be TRBD2 (7 bases). The CDR3 contains 19 residues. V shed 6 bases and J shed 6 bases, with 31 bases lying between them. Germline V lookup: CDR1 SGHAT, CDR2 FQNNGV. The CDR3 DNA sequence: TGTGCCAGCAGAGGGGGGGGTGGGAAGCGAGGGTCCCCAGTGGATACGCAGTATTTT. This encodes CASRGGGGKRGSPVDTQYF.

The rearrangement links TRBV25-1 to TRBJ1-4; unclear D gene. The V end lost 3 bases, the J end lost 0 bases, and 5 bases lay between the germline ends. The CDR3 has 14 amino acids. Per germline, CDR1 MGHDK and CDR2 SYGVNS. The CDR3 DNA reads TGTGCCAGCAGTGATGAGTCAACTAATGAAAAACTGTTTTTT. It specifies CASSDESTNEKLFF.

This clonotype showed up just once. The genes are TRBV7-8 and TRBJ2-5; D not resolved. The germline V gene has CDR1 SGHVS and CDR2 FQNEAQ. The CDR3 extends over 14 amino acids. Trimming removed 3 bases from V and 1 base from J, with 9 bases in between. The DNA of the CDR3 is TGTGCCAGCAGCTTGGAGCTGACCCAAGAGACCCAGTACTTC. It is translated as CASSLELTQETQYF.

The V gene is TRBV21-1, the J gene TRBJ1-2; the table gives TRBD1 as D, unverified against the DNA. TRBV21-1 is flagged as a pseudogene. The CDR3 is 15 amino acids. The CDR3 here is CASSKLQGFNYGYTF. For the CDR3, the DNA is TGTGCCAGCAGCAAGTTACAGGGTTTCAACTATGGCTACACCTTC.

The genes are TRBV9 and TRBJ2-1; 8 nucleotides agree with TRBD1. V dropped 4 bases and J dropped 10; count of bases not matched to a gene: 13. The CDR3 extends over 15 amino acids. The V gene's germline CDR1 is SGDLS and CDR2 YYNGEE. CDR3 sequence (DNA): TGTGCCAGCAGCATACAGGGGGAAGTGTTCCACGAGCAGTTCTTC. Translated: CASSIQGEVFHEQFF.

The CDR3 DNA sequence: TGTGCCTGGAGTGTTCAGGGAACTCCTAACTATGGCTACACCTTC. Residues: CAWSVQGTPNYGYTF. The rearrangement uses TRBV30 and TRBJ1-2; a weak D match, TRBD1 (5 bases). Germline V gene lookup returns CDR1 GTSNPN and CDR2 SVGIG (reference sequence). The CDR3 extends over 15 amino acids. V shed 0 bases and J shed 0 bases, with 11 bases lying between them.

The chain is built from TRBV7-3 and TRBJ2-1; 12 bases map to TRBD2. The germline gives CDR1 SGHTA, CDR2 FQGTGA. Losses at the gene ends were 5 bases for V and 3 bases for J; bases not matched to a gene: 5. The CDR3 runs to 16 residues. CDR3 sequence (DNA): TGTGCCAGCAGCACACCGGGACTAGCGGGCTACAATGAGCAGTTCTTC. This codes for CASSTPGLAGYNEQFF.

This chain links TRBV6-1 with TRBJ1-1, with TRBD1 matching 8 bases. The CDR3 runs 14 residues. V dropped 5 bases and J dropped 7; count of bases not matched to a gene: 9. CDR1 and CDR2 from the germline V gene are MNHNS and SASEGT. The CDR3 coding sequence is TGTGCCAGCAGTCCAAATACAGACAGGGGTGAAGCTTTCTTT. Encoded protein: CASSPNTDRGEAFF.

This chain links TRBV7-9 with TRBJ2-7; the D gene is possibly TRBD2 (5 bases). The CDR3 is 12 residues long. V dropped 1 base and J dropped 12 bases, with 13 bases sitting between them. CDR1 is SEHNR, CDR2 FQNEAQ, per germline (reference sequence). The CDR3 region has the DNA TGTGCCAGCAGCTTAGGAGAGGGAACGCGGTACTTC. Translated, it gives CASSLGEGTRYF.

This clonotype was seen only a few times. J is TRBJ2-2 and V is TRBV15; D unresolved. The CDR3 length is 12 residues. V lost 6 bases and J 6 bases, leaving 8 bases between the germline ends. Germline CDR1 and CDR2: LNHNV and YYDKDF (reference sequence). The CDR3 region is CATSWVAGELFF. CDR3 sequence (DNA): TGTGCCACCAGTTGGGTGGCCGGGGAGCTGTTTTTT.

Remarks on this clonotype: A junction end diverges from the germline sequence, so it may reflect a read error. V usage is TRBV6-2 or TRBV6-3 and J usage is TRBJ2-7; D is uncertain. The length of the CDR3 is 11 residues. Germline CDR1 is MNHEY and CDR2 is SVGEGT. The CDR3 DNA is TGTGCCGGCAGCCCCTTCGGGGAGCAGTACTTC. Encoded protein: CAGSPFGEQYF.

This chain links TRBV6-6 with TRBJ2-6; tentatively, D is TRBD1 (6 bases). Germline V gene lookup returns CDR1 MNHNY and CDR2 SVGAGI (reference sequence). V lost 6 bases and J lost 1, with 16 bases in between. This CDR3 has 17 residues. CDR3 protein: CASRLMTGISGANVLTF. In nucleotides, the CDR3 is TGTGCCAGCAGATTGATGACAGGAATATCTGGGGCCAACGTCCTGACTTTC.

The rearrangement uses TRBV5-1 and TRBJ2-5, with D perhaps TRBD2 (5 bases). Looked up from germline, CDR1 is SGHRS and CDR2 is YFSETQ. The CDR3 runs to 14 residues. V lost 4 bases and J lost 2, with 12 bases in between. The DNA of the CDR3 is TGCGCCAGCAGCCCAGACTACGGGCAAGAGACCCAGTACTTC. Translating gives CASSPDYGQETQYF.

V and J are TRBV7-2 and TRBJ2-7, with D unclear. Trimming took 2 bases from V and 3 from J, leaving 26 bases between them. The V gene's germline CDR1 is SGHTA and CDR2 FQGNSA. CDR3 length: 19 amino acids. CDR3 sequence reads: CASSLLSMGTLTGFYEQYF. The CDR3 DNA reads TGTGCCAGCAGCTTACTAAGTATGGGTACACTGACTGGATTCTACGAGCAGTACTTC.

CDR3 in DNA: TGCAGTGCTTTAGTTGGGACATCCTATTCACCCCTCCACTTT. This translates into CSALVGTSYSPLHF. This chain connects TRBV20-1 to TRBJ1-6; D possibly corresponds to TRBD1 (6 bases). The CDR3 has 14 amino acids. The V and J ends lost 5 bases and 8 bases respectively, with 16 bases between them. The V gene's germline CDR1 is DFQATT and CDR2 SNEGSKA (reference sequence).

This sequence joins TRBV6-5 and TRBJ2-1; TRBD2 aligns across 13 bases. This CDR3 comprises 15 residues. Germline CDR1 is MNHEY and CDR2 is SVGAGI. V lost 5 bases and J lost 7; bases outside the gene matches: 5. The CDR3 loop reads CASSPGLAGLNEQFF. For the CDR3, the DNA is TGTGCCAGCAGTCCGGGACTAGCGGGGCTAAATGAGCAGTTCTTC.

The CDR3 nucleotides read TGCAGTGCTAGAAATAGTTTTAGCGAGACCCAGTACTTC. Translation gives CSARNSFSETQYF. This chain joins TRBV20-1 and TRBJ2-4, with D uncertain. The DNA end lines up better with TRBJ2-5; the J call may be wrong. This CDR3 region has 13 residues. The germline V gene encodes CDR1 DFQATT and CDR2 SNEGSKA (reference sequence).

This clonotype was found a few times. The CDR3 is CSANKGASGGAQETQYF. In nucleotides, the CDR3 is TGCAGTGCCAACAAAGGAGCTAGCGGGGGGGCCCAAGAGACCCAGTACTTC. The chain combines TRBV20-1 with TRBJ2-5; 12 nucleotides match TRBD2. The germline V gene has CDR1 DFQATT and CDR2 SNEGSKA (reference sequence). Trimming cost V 6 bases and J 1 base; bases outside gene matches: 12. This CDR3 region has 17 residues.

This clonotype was seen a single time. The chain joins TRBV7-2 to TRBJ2-1, with D perhaps TRBD1 (6 bases). Germline lookup yields CDR1 SGHTA and CDR2 FQGNSA. Trimming took off 1 base at V and 0 bases at J, with 10 bases between the two ends. The CDR3 runs to 16 residues. CDR3 region: CASSLDTGYSYNEQFF. For the CDR3, the DNA is TGTGCCAGCAGCTTAGATACAGGGTACTCCTACAATGAGCAGTTCTTC.

V usage is TRBV20-1 and J usage is TRBJ2-5; a possible D gene is TRBD2 (6 bases). V dropped 6 bases and J dropped 5 bases, with 19 bases sitting between them. From germline, CDR1 is DFQATT and CDR2 SNEGSKA (reference sequence). This CDR3 comprises 14 residues. The CDR3 sequence: CSAQLGGPQETQYF. The CDR3 nucleotides read TGCAGTGCCCAGTTGGGGGGACCCCAGGAGACCCAGTACTTC.

This sequence joins TRBV15 and TRBJ1-6; 8 bases agree with TRBD1. The CDR3 consists of 16 residues. Trimming removed 3 bases from V and 10 bases from J; junction bases left unmatched: 11. In germline, CDR1 is LNHNV, CDR2 YYDKDF (reference sequence). The CDR3, as DNA: TGTGCCACCAGCAGGGACAGGGAGGGCCTTACCTCACCCCTCCACTTT. Protein: CATSRDREGLTSPLHF.

The rearrangement uses TRBV5-1 and TRBJ2-7; D gene unclear. Germline-derived CDR1 and CDR2 are SGHRS and YFSETQ. Between the trimmed V and J ends, which lost 2 bases and 1 base, there was a span of 13 bases. This CDR3 spans 15 amino acids. This CDR3 is CASSFDNTLSYEQYF. In DNA, the CDR3 is TGCGCCAGCAGCTTCGACAACACCCTTTCCTACGAGCAGTACTTC.